This TCR beta chain comes out of a study of cytomegalovirus exposure and HLA in healthy donors. Broader study findings: The only immune exposure information that was available was CMV serostatus. Versus the approximately 700-donor mean, an Asian-associated ancestry cluster reportedly showed fewer N-insertions in a later analysis.

Germline CDR1 is LGHNA and CDR2 is YNFKEQ. V lost 1 base, J lost 0 bases, and 8 bases stayed unmatched. The CDR3 extends over 18 amino acids. The donors were healthy bone marrow donors. Primers included in the PCR were 60 Vbeta and 13 Jbeta primers. Clones were read by immunoSEQ multiplex PCR, and TCRdb kept only the in-frame ones, dropping some. The profile covers 100,000 or so clones, with 12% to 15% appearing a single time and roughly 0.89% taken by the ten largest. This clone has a handful of counts. The antigen remains undetermined. The specimen was PBMCs. This receptor was taken from a female donor in good health and CMV-seronegative. The chain combines TRBV4-2 with TRBJ1-5, with 8 nucleotides matching TRBD1. The CDR3 nucleotides are TGTGCCAGCAGCCAAGGGACAGGGTCGGGAAATAGCAATCAGCCCCAGCATTTT. Protein: CASSQGTGSGNSNQPQHF.